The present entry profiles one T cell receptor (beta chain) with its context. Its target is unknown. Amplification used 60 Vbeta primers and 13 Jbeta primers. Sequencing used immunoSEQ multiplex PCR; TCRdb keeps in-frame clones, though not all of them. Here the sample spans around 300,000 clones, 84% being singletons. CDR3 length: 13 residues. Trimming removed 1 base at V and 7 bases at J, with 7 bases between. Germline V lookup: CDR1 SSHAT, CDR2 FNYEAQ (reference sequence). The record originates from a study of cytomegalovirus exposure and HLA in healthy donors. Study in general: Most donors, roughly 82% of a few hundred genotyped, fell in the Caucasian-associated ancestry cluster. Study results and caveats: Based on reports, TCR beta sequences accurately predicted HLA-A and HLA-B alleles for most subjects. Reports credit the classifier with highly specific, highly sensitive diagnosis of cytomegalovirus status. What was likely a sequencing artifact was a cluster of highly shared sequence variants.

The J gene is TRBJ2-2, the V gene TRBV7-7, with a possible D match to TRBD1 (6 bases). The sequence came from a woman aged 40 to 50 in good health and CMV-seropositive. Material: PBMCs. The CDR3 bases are TGTGCCAGCAGCTTAGGGGGACACGGGGAGCTGTTTTTT. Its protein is CASSLGGHGELFF.